This T cell receptor beta chain is drawn from a study of cytomegalovirus exposure and HLA in healthy donors. PCR employed 60 Vbeta and 13 Jbeta primers. The repertoire was sequenced with immunoSEQ multiplex PCR; TCRdb's copy has only in-frame clones and lacks some. This table has 130,000 or so clones, under 10% appearing once. Study outcomes and limitations: Links to common viral pathogens appeared, in a later analysis, for several of the most significant clusters. The authors later linked a missense DCLRE1C variant to TCR beta V- and J-gene trimming.

V dropped 2 bases and J dropped 9; count of bases not matched to a gene: 2. This CDR3 has 12 amino acids. Germline V gene sequence: CDR1 SGHTA, CDR2 FQGNSA. This clone was counted only a few times. The antigen is unknown. Sequencing was carried out using PBMCs. This chain connects TRBV7-2 to TRBJ1-1; TRBD1 matches at 8 bases. This sequence originates from a woman aged 40 to 50 in good health and CMV-seropositive. CDR3 sequence reads: CASSLRQGKAFF. For the CDR3, the DNA is TGTGCCAGCAGCTTAAGACAGGGGAAAGCTTTCTTT.